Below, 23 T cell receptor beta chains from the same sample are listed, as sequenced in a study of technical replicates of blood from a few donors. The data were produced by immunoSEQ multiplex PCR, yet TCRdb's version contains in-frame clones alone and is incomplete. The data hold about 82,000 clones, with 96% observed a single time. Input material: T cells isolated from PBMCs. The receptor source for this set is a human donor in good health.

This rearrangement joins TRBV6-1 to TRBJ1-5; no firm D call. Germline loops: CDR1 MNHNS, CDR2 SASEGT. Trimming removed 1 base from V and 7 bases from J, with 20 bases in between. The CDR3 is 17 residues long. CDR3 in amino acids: CASSEGWRVREVQPQHF. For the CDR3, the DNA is TGTGCCAGCAGTGAAGGGTGGAGAGTCCGGGAGGTCCAGCCCCAGCATTTT.

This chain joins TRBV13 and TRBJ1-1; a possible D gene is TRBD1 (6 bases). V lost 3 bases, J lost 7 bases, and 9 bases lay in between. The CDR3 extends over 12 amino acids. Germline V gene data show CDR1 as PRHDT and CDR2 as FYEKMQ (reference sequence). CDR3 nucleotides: TGTGCCAGCAGCTTTCAGGGGCTTGAAGCTTTCTTT. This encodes CASSFQGLEAFF.

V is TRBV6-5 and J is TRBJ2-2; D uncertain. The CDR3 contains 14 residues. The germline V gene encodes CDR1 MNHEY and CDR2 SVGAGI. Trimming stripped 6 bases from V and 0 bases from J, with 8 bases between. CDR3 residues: CASRAGTNTGELFF. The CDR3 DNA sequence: TGTGCCAGCAGGGCAGGAACGAACACCGGGGAGCTGTTTTTT.

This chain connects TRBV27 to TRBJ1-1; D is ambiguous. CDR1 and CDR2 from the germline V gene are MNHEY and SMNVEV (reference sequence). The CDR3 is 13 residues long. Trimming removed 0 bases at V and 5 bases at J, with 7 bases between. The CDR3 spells CASSLSAKTEAFF. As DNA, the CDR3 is TGTGCCAGCAGTTTATCCGCGAAGACTGAAGCTTTCTTT.

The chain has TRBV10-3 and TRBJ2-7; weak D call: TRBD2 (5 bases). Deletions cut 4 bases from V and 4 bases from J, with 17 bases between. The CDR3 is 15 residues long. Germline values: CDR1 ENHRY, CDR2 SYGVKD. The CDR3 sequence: CAISGASRTSYEQYF. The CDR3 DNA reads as TGTGCCATCAGTGGCGCTAGCAGGACCTCATACGAGCAGTACTTC.

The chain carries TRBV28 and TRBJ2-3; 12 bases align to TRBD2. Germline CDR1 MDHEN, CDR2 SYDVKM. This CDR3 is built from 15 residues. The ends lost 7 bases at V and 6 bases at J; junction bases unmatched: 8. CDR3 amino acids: CASTASGRVWDTQYF. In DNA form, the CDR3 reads TGTGCCAGCACGGCTAGCGGGAGGGTTTGGGATACGCAGTATTTT. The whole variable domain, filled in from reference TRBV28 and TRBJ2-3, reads DVKVTQSSRYLVKRTGEKVFLECVQDMDHENMFWYRQDPGLGLRLIYFSYDVKMKEKGDIPEGYSVSREKKERFSLILESASTNQTSMYLCASTASGRVWDTQYFGPGTRLTVL.

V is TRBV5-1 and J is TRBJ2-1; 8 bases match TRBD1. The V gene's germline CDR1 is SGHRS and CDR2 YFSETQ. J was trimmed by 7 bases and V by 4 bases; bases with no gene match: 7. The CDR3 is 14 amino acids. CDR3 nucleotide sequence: TGCGCCAGCAGCACTCAGACAGGGGCAAATGAGCAGTTCTTC. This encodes CASSTQTGANEQFF.

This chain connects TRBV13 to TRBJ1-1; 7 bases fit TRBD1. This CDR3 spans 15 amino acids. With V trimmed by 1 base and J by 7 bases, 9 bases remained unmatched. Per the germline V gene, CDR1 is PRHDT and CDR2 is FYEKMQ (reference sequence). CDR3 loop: CASSLVLRAGGEAFF. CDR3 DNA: TGTGCCAGCAGCTTAGTTTTAAGGGCAGGGGGTGAAGCTTTCTTT.

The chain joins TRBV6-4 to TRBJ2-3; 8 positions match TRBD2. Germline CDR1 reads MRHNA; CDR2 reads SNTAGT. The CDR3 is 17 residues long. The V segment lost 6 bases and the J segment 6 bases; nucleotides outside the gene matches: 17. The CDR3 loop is CASSQSFTSGGGDTQYF. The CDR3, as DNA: TGTGCCAGCAGCCAATCATTTACTAGCGGCGGAGGGGATACGCAGTATTTT.

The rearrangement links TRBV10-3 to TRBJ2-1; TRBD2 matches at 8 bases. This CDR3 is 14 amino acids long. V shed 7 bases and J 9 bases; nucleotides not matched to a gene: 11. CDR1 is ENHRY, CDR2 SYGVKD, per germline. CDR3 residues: CAINYRAGEGEQFF. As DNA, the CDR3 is TGTGCCATCAATTATAGAGCGGGAGAAGGTGAGCAGTTCTTC.

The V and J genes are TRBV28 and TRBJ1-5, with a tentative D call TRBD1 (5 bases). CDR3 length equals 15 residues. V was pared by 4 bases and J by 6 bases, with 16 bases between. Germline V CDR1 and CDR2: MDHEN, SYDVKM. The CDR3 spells CASSSSSGVGQPQHF. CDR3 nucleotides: TGTGCCAGCAGTTCCTCGTCGGGGGTTGGTCAGCCCCAGCATTTT.

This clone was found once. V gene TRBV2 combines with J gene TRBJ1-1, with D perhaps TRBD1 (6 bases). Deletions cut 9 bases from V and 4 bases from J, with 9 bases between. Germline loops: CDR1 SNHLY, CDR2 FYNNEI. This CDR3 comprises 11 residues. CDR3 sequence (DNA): TGTGCCAGTACAGGGTTCACTGAAGCTTTCTTT. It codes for CASTGFTEAFF.

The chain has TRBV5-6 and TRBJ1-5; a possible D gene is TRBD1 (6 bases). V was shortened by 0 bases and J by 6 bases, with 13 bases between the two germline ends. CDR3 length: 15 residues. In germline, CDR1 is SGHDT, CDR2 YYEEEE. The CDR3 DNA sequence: TGTGCCAGCAGCTTGGCAGGGGTTGTAGGTCAGCCCCAGCATTTT. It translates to CASSLAGVVGQPQHF.

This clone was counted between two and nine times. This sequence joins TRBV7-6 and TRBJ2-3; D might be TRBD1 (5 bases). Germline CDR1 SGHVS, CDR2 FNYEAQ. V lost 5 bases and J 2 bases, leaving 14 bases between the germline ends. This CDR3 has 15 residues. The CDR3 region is CASSPLGLVTDTQYF. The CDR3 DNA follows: TGTGCCAGCAGCCCCCTGGGGCTAGTCACAGATACGCAGTATTTT.

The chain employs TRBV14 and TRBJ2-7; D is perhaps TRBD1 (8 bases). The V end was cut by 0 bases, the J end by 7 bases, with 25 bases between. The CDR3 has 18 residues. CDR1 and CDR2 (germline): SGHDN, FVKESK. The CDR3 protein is CASSQDILWTGTTREQYF. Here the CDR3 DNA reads TGTGCCAGCAGCCAAGATATACTTTGGACAGGGACTACTCGAGAGCAGTACTTC.

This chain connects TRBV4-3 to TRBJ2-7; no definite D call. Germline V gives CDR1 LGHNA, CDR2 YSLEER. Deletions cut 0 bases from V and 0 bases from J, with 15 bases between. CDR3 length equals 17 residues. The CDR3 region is CASSQDRETRSSYEQYF. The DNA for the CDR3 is TGCGCCAGCAGCCAAGATAGAGAGACTCGAAGCTCCTACGAGCAGTACTTC.

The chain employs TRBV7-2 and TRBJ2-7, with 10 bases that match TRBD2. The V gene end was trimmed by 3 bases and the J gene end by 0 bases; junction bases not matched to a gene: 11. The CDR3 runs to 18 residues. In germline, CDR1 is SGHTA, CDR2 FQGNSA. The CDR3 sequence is CASSFRRTASGSSYEQYF. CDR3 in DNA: TGTGCCAGCAGCTTTCGTCGTACGGCTAGCGGGAGCTCCTACGAGCAGTACTTC.

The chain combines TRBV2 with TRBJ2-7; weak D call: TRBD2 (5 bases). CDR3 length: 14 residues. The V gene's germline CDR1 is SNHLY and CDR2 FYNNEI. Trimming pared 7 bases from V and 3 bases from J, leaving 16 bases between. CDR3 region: CASTSRTVDYEQYF. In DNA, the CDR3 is TGTGCCAGCACTTCGAGGACTGTGGACTACGAGCAGTACTTC.

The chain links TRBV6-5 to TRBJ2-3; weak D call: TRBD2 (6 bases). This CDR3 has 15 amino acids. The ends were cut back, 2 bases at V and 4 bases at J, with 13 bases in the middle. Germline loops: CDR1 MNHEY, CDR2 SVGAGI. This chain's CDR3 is CASSYSVAGSDTQYF. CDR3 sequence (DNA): TGTGCCAGCAGTTACAGTGTCGCGGGATCAGATACGCAGTATTTT.

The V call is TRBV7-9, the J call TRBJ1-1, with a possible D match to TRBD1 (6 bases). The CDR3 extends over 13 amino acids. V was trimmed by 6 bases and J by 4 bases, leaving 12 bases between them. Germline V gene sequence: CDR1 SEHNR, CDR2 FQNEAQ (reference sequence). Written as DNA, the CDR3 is TGTGCCAGCAGGTCAGGGGTTGGCACTGAAGCTTTCTTT. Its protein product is CASRSGVGTEAFF.

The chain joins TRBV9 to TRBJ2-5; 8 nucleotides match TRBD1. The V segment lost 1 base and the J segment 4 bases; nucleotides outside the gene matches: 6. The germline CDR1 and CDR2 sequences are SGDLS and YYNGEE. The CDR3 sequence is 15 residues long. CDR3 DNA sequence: TGTGCCAGCAGCGTACAACAGGGGGGTGTAGAGACCCAGTACTTC. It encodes CASSVQQGGVETQYF. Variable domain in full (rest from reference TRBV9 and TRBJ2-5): DSGVTQTPKHLITATGQRVTLRCSPRSGDLSVYWYQQSLDQGLQFLIQYYNGEERAKGNILERFSAQQFPDLHSELNLSSLELGDSALYFCASSVQQGGVETQYFGPGTRLLVL.

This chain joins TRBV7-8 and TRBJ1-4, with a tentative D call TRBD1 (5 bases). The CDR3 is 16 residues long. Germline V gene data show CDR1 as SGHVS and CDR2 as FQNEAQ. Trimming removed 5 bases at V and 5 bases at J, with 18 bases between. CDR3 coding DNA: TGTGCCAGCAGCCGGCGGGGGGTGACGGTGAATGAAAAACTGTTTTTT. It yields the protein CASSRRGVTVNEKLFF.

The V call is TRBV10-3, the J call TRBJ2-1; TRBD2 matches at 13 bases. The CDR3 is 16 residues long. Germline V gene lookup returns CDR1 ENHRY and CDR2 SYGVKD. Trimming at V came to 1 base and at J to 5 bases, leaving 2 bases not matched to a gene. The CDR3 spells CAISEWGLAGNNEQFF. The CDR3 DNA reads TGTGCCATCAGTGAGTGGGGACTAGCGGGAAACAATGAGCAGTTCTTC.